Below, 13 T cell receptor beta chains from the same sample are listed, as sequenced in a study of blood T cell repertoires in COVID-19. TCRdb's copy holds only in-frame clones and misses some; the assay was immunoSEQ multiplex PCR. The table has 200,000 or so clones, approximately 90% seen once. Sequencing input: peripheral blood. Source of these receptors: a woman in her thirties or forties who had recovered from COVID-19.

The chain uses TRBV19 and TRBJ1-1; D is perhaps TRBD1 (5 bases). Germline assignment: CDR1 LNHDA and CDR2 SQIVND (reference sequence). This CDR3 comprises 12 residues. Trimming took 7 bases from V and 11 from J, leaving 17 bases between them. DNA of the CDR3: TGTGCCAGTACCCCGAGGGAGGGGCAGGCTTTCTTT. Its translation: CASTPREGQAFF.

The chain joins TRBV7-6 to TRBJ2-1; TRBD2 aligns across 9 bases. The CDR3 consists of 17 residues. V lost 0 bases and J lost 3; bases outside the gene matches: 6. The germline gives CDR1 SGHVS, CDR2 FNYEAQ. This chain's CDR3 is CASSLAALAGSYNEQFF. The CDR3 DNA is TGTGCCAGCAGCTTAGCCGCTCTAGCGGGAAGCTACAATGAGCAGTTCTTC.

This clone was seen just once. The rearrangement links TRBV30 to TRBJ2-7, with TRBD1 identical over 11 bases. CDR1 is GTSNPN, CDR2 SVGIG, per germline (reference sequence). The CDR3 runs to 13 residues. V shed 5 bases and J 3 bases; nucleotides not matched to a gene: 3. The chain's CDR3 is CAWDGTGGYEQYF. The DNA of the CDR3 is TGTGCCTGGGACGGGACAGGGGGCTACGAGCAGTACTTC.

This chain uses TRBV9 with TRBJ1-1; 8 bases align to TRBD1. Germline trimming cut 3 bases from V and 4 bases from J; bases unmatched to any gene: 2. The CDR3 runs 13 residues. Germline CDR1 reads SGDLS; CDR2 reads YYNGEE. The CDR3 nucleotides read TGTGCCAGCAGCGCTACAGGGGGCACTGAAGCTTTCTTT. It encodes CASSATGGTEAFF.

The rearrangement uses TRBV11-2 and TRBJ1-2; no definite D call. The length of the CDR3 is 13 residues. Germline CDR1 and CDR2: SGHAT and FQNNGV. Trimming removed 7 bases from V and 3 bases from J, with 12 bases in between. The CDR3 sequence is CASTPERDYGYTF. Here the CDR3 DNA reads TGTGCCAGCACCCCGGAGAGGGACTATGGCTACACCTTC. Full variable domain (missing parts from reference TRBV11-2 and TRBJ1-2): EAGVAQSPRYKIIEKRQSVAFWCNPISGHATLYWYQQILGQGPKLLIQFQNNGVVDDSQLPKDRFSAERLKGVDSTLKIQPAKLEDSAVYLCASTPERDYGYTFGSGTRLTVV.

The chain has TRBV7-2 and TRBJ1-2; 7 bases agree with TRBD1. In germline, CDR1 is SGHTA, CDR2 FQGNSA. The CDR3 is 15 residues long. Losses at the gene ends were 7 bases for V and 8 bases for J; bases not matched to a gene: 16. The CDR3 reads CASNKIARGQQGYTF. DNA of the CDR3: TGTGCCAGCAATAAAATCGCGAGGGGACAGCAAGGCTACACCTTC.

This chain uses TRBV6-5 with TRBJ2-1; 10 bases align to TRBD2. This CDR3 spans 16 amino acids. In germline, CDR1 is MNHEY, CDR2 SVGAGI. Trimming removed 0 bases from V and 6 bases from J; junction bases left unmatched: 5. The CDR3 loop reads CASSYSGAGGLNEQFF. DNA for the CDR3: TGTGCCAGCAGTTACTCGGGAGCGGGAGGGCTCAATGAGCAGTTCTTC.

As DNA, the CDR3 is TGCAGCGTTGAGTACGCGACTAGCGTGAGGTACGAGCAGTACTTC. This gives the protein CSVEYATSVRYEQYF. This chain connects TRBV29-1 to TRBJ2-7; 8 positions match TRBD2. V trimming: 3 bases; J trimming: 4 bases; junction bases outside the gene matches: 11. The germline V gene encodes CDR1 SQVTM and CDR2 ANQGSEA. CDR3 length: 15 amino acids.

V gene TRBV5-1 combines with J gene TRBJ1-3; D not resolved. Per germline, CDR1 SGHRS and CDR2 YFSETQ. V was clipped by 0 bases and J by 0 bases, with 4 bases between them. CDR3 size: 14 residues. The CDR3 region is CASSLDTSGNTIYF. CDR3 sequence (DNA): TGCGCCAGCAGCTTGGACACCTCTGGAAACACCATATATTTT.

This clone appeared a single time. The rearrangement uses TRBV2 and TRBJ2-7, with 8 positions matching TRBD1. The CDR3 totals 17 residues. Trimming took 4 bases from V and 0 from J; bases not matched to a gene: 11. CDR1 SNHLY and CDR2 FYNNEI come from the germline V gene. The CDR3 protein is CASSGPTGGQVSYEQYF. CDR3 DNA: TGTGCCAGCAGTGGGCCCACCGGGGGACAGGTCTCCTACGAGCAGTACTTC. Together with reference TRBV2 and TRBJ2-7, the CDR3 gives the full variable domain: EPEVTQTPSHQVTQMGQEVILRCVPISNHLYFYWYRQILGQKVEFLVSFYNNEISEKSEIFDDQFSVERPDGSNFTLKIRSTKLEDSAMYFCASSGPTGGQVSYEQYFGPGTRLTVT.

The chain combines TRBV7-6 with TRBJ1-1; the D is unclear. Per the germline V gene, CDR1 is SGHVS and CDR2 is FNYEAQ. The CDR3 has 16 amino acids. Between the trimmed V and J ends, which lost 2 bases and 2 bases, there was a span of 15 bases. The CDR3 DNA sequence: TGTGCCAGCAGCTTAACCCGTCCGGGGTTCAACACTGAAGCTTTCTTT. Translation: CASSLTRPGFNTEAFF.

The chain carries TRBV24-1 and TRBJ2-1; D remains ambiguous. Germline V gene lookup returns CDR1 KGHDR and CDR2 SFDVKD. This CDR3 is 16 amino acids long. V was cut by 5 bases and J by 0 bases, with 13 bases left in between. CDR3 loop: CATSVSSASSYNEQFF. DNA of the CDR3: TGTGCCACCAGTGTATCCAGCGCTAGCTCCTACAATGAGCAGTTCTTC.

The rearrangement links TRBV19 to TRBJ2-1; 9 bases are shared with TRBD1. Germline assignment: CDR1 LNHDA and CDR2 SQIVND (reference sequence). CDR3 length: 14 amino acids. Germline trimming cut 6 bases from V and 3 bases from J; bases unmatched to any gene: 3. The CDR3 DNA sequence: TGTGCCAGTAGCCGGGACAGGGTCTACAATGAGCAGTTCTTC. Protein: CASSRDRVYNEQFF.